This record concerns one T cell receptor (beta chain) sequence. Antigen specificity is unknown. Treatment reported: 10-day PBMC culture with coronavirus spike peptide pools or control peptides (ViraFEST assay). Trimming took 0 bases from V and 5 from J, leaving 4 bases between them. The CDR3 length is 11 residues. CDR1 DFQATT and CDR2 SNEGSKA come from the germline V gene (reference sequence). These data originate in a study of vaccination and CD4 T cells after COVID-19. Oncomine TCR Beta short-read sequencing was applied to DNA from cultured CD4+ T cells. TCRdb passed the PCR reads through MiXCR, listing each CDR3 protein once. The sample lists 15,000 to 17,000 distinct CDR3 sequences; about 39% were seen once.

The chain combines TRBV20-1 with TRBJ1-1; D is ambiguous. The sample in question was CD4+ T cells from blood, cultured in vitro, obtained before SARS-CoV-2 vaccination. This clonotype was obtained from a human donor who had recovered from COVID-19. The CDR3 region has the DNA TGCAGTGCTAGAGATTTTACTGAAGCTTTCTTT. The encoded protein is CSARDFTEAFF.